This TCR beta chain was retrieved from a study of beta chain features in type 1 diabetes. In the study overall: No patient-donor differences in age, gender, total cells or subset yield.

Trimming left V 6 bases short and J 0 bases short, with 15 bases between. Germline V gene data show CDR1 as MNHEY and CDR2 as SVGAGI. The CDR3 has 15 amino acids. This clone was found a few times. Its matching antigen is unknown. Each of the CD4+ naive, central memory, regulatory and stem cell-like memory populations was sorted via CD45RO/CCR7/CD25/CD127/CD95/CD27. Sorting produced populations that all topped 95% purity. The study reverse transcribed the entire isolated RNA, so it sequenced expressed TCRB transcripts. TCRdb keeps only in-frame clones here, not all; method: immunoSEQ multiplex PCR. The table records 500,000 to 850,000 clones, more than 12% of them present only once. Study-wide findings and caveats: In all four CD4+ subsets, TCRB CDR3 length was significantly, moderately reduced in type 1 diabetes.

The receptor's source is a man aged 18-30 years with type 1 diabetes. The sample was naive CD4+ T cells from blood. J is TRBJ2-7 and V is TRBV6-5, with D possibly called TRBD1 or TRBD2 (5 bases each). CDR3 residues: CASSRDGTGSYEQYF. CDR3 sequence (DNA): TGTGCCAGCAGCCGGGACGGTACCGGCTCCTACGAGCAGTACTTC.